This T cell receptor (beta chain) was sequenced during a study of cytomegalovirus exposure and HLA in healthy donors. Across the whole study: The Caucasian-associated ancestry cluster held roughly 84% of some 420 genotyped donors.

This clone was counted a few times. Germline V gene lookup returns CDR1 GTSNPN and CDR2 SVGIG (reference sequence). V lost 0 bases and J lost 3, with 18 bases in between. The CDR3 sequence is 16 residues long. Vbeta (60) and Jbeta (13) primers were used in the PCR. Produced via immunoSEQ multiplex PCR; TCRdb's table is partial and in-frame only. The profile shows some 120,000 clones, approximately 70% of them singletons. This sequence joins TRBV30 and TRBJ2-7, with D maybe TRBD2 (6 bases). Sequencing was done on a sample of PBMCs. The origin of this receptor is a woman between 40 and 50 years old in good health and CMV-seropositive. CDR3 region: CAWSVYRDSYSYEQYF. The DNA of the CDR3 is TGTGCCTGGAGTGTGTACCGGGACTCCTACAGCTACGAGCAGTACTTC.